This T cell receptor beta chain originates from a study of T-cell reconstitution after alpha-beta-depleted transplantation in children. A library of TCRbeta sequences, prepared with unique molecular identifiers, was generated. TCRdb independently ran MiXCR on the PCR reads; one entry per CDR3 protein. Here the sample spans just under 150,000 distinct CDR3 sequences, 8.5% to 10% being singletons. This clonotype was seen many times. V dropped 3 bases and J dropped 4; count of bases not matched to a gene: 8. CDR3 length: 16 amino acids. The sample in question was PBMCs, mostly from graft donor cells, obtained 180 days after TCRalphabeta/CD19-depleted stem cell transplant. The source of this sequence is a female patient aged 2-9 years who had a stem cell transplant for congenital amegakaryocytic thrombocytopenia, so the T cells may come from the graft donor. This sequence joins TRBV12-3 or TRBV12-4 and TRBJ2-1, with TRBD2 identical over 8 bases. The CDR3 here is CASSFQSGGPYNEQFF. The DNA of the CDR3 is TGTGCCAGCAGTTTTCAGAGCGGGGGCCCGTACAATGAGCAGTTCTTC.